The present TCR beta chain was sequenced within a study of graft-versus-host responses after intestinal transplantation. Study-wide context: Recipients obtained multivisceral, liver-intestinal, or isolated intestinal transplants. All recipients got anti-thymocyte globulin induction, then tacrolimus and steroids for 2 to 4 years.

This clone was counted a single time. The antigen is unknown. The study, taken as a whole, reports: GvH clones were found in recipient marrow; some appeared first in ileum or blood.

TCRdb's copy holds only in-frame clones and misses some; the assay was immunoSEQ multiplex PCR. The sample has 55,000 to 65,000 clones, 94% seen once. V gave up 2 bases and J gave up 4 bases, with 9 bases separating them. This CDR3 is 14 amino acids long. CDR1 is LNHDA, CDR2 SQIVND, per germline (reference sequence). The source material was unstimulated CD4+ T cells sorted from spleen or lymph node cells, sampled before transplant. This chain connects TRBV19 to TRBJ1-5; D uncertain. This clonotype originated in a human donor who was the organ donor for an intestinal transplant. CDR3 nucleotides: TGTGCCAGTAGTATAACTATAAATAATCAGCCCCAGCATTTT. Amino acids: CASSITINNQPQHF.